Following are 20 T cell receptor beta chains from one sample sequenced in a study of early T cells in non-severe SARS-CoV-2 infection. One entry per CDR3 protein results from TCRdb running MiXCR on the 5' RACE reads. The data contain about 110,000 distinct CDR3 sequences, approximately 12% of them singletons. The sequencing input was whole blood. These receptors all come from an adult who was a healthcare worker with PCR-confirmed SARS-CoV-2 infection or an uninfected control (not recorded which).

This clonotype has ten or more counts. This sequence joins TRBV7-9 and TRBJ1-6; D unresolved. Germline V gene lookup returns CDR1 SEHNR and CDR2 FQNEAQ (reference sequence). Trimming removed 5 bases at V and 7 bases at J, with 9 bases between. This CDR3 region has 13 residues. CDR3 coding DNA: TGTGCCAGCAGCCCGTCTGTCAATTCACCCCTCCACTTT. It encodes CASSPSVNSPLHF.

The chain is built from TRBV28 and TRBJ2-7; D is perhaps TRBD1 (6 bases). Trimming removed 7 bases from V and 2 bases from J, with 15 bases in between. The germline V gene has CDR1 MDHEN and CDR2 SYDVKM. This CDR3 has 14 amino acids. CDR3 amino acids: CASIGDTPAYEQYF. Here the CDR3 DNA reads TGTGCCAGCATAGGGGACACACCAGCCTACGAGCAGTACTTC.

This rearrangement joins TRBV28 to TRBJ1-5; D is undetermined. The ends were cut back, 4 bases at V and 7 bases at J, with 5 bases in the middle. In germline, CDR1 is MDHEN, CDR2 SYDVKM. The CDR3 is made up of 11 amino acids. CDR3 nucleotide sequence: TGTGCCAGCAGTTCACTACAGCCCCAGCATTTT. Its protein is CASSSLQPQHF.

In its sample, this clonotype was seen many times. The CDR3 DNA is TGCAGTGGGGATAGCCCGGGACAGGGAAATGAAAAACTGTTTTTT. The encoded protein is CSGDSPGQGNEKLFF. V gene TRBV20-1 combines with J gene TRBJ1-4, with 9 bases matching TRBD1. The germline V gene encodes CDR1 DFQATT and CDR2 SNEGSKA (reference sequence). The length of the CDR3 is 15 residues. Losses at the gene ends were 7 bases for V and 5 bases for J; bases not matched to a gene: 11.

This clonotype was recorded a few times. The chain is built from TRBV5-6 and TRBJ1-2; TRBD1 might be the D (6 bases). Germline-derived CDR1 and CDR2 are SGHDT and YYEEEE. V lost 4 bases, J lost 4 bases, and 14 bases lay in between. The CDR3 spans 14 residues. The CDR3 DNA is TGTGCCAGCAGCCCCGGACAGAAAATCTATGGCTACACCTTC. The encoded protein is CASSPGQKIYGYTF.

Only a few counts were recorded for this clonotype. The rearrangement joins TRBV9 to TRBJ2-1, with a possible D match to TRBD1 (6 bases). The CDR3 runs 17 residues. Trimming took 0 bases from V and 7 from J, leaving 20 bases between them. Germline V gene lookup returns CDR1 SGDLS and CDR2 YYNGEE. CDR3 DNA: TGTGCCAGCAGCGTAGGGGAGAGATGGTCAGGGGAGAATGAGCAGTTCTTC. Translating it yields CASSVGERWSGENEQFF.

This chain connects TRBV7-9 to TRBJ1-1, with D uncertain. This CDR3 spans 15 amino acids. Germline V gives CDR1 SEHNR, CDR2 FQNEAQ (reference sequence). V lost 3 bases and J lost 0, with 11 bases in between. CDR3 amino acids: CASSFRPRLNTEAFF. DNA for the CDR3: TGTGCCAGCAGCTTTAGGCCGCGCCTGAACACTGAAGCTTTCTTT.

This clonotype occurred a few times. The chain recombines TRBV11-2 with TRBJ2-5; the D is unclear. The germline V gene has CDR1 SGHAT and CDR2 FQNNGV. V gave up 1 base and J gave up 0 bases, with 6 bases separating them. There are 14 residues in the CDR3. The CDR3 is CASSLGLNQETQYF. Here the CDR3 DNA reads TGTGCCAGCAGCTTAGGACTGAACCAAGAGACCCAGTACTTC.

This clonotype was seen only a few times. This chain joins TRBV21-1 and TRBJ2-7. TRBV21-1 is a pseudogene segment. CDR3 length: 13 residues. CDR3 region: CASKARTPYEQYF. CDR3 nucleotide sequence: TGTGCCAGCAAAGCCAGGACCCCCTACGAGCAGTACTTC.

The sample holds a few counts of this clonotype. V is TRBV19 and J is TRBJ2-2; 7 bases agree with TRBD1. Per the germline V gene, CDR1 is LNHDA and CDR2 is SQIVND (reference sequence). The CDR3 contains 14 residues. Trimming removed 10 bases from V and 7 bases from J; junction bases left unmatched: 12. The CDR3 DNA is TGTGCCACCACACAGGGGCCTGGGGACGGGGAGCTGTTTTTT. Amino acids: CATTQGPGDGELFF. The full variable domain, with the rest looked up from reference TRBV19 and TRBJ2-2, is DGGITQSPKYLFRKEGQNVTLSCEQNLNHDAMYWYRQDPGQGLRLIYYSQIVNDFQKGDIAEGYSVSREKKESFPLTVTSAQKNPTAFYLCATTQGPGDGELFFGEGSRLTVL.

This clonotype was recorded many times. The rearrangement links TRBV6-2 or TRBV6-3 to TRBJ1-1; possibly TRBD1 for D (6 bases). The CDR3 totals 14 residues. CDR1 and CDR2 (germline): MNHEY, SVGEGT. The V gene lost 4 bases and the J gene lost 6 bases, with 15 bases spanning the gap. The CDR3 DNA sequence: TGTGCCAGCAGTTTCAGAGGGGGTGCCGCTGAAGCTTTCTTT. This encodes CASSFRGGAAEAFF.

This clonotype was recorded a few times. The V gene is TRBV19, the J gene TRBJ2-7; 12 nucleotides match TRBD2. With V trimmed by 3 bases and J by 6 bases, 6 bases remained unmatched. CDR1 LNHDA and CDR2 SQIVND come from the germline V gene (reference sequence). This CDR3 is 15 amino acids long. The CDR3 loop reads CASSMLSSGRGEQYF. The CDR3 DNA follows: TGTGCCAGTAGTATGTTGTCTAGCGGGAGGGGCGAGCAGTACTTC.

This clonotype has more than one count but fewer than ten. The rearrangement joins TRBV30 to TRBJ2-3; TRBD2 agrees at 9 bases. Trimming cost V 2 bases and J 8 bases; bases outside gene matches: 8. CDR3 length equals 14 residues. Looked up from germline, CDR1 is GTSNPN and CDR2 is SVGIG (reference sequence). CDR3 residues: CAWSSGRSGGTQYF. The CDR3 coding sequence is TGTGCCTGGAGTAGCGGGAGGTCCGGCGGTACGCAGTATTTT.

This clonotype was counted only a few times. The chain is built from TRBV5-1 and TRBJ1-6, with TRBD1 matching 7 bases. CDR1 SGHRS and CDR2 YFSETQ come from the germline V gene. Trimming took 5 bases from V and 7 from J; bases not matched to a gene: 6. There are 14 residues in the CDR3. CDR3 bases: TGCGCCAGCAGTGAAGGGACAGCGAATTCACCCCTCCACTTT. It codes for CASSEGTANSPLHF.

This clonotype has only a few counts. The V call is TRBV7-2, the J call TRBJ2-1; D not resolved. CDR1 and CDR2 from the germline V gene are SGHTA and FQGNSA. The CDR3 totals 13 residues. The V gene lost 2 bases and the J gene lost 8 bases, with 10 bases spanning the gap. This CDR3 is CASSLKAPHEQFF. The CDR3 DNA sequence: TGTGCCAGCAGCTTAAAGGCACCCCATGAGCAGTTCTTC.

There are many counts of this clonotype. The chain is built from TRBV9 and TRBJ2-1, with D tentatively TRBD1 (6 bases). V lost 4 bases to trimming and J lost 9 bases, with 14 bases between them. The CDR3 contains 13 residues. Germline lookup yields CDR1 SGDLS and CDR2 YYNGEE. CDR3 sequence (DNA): TGTGCCAGCAGCCCAGGGGTCCCGGGTGAGCAGTTCTTC. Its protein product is CASSPGVPGEQFF.

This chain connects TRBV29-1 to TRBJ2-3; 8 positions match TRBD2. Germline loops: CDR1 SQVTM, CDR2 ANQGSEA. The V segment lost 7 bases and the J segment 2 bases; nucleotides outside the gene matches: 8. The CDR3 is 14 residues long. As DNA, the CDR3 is TGCAGCGGCGGGGGCGGGAGGCACACAGATACGCAGTATTTT. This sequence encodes CSGGGGRHTDTQYF.

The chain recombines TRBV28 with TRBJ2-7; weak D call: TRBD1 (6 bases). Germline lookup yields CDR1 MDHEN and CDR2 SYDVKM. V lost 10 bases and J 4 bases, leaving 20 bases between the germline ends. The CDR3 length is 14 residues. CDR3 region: CATVGRGRPYEQYF. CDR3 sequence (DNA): TGTGCCACCGTGGGCAGGGGCCGACCTTACGAGCAGTACTTC.

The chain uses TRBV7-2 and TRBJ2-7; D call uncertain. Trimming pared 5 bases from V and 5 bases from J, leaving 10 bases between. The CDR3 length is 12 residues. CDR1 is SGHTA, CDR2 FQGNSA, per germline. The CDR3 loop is CASSHPGNEQYF. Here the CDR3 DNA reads TGTGCCAGCAGCCACCCGGGCAACGAGCAGTACTTC.

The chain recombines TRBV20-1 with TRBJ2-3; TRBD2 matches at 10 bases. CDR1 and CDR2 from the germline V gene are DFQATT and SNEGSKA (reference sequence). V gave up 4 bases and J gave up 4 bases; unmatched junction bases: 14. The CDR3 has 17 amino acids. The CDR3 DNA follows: TGCAGTGCTACCGGACATCTAGCGGGAGTACCCCCAGATACGCAGTATTTT. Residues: CSATGHLAGVPPDTQYF.